These 18 T cell receptor beta chains were all obtained from the same sample, sequenced in a study of patients and donors after allogeneic stem cell transplantation. TCRdb re-called the RT-PCR reads through MiXCR, storing one row per CDR3 protein. The sample includes about a million distinct CDR3 sequences, 15% to 20% seen only once; the top ten take around 6%. Sequenced material: blood, either unsorted or a sorted T cell fraction (not recorded which). The origin of the receptors is a human donor who was either an allogeneic HSCT recipient or a stem cell or donor lymphocyte infusion donor (not recorded which). It is not recorded whose cells these are; they may come from a transplant donor.

This clonotype was recorded a few times. The chain links TRBV5-1 to TRBJ2-7; TRBD1 might be the D (7 bases). Trimming left V 5 bases short and J 4 bases short, with 13 bases between. The germline CDR1 and CDR2 sequences are SGHRS and YFSETQ. The CDR3 is made up of 13 amino acids. The CDR3 DNA is TGCGCCAGCAGGCGACCAGGGGGGTACGAGCAGTACTTC. This translates into CASRRPGGYEQYF.

This clonotype was detected only once. V usage is TRBV21-1 and J usage is TRBJ2-5; TRBD1 was called by the table and not checked on the DNA. TRBV21-1 is recorded as a pseudogene. The CDR3 sequence is 18 residues long. The CDR3 DNA reads as TGTGCCAGCAGCAAAGCGCAAGACGGGGGGGAATATCAAGAGACCCAGTACTTC. Protein: CASSKAQDGGEYQETQYF.

The rearrangement joins TRBV2 to TRBJ2-2; 10 positions agree with TRBD1. In germline, CDR1 is SNHLY, CDR2 FYNNEI. The CDR3 consists of 18 residues. V dropped 7 bases and J dropped 4; count of bases not matched to a gene: 15. For the CDR3, the DNA is TGTGCCAGCATCCCGGACAGGGGGGCAAGTAGTGGCACCGGGGAGCTGTTTTTT. Residues: CASIPDRGASSGTGELFF. The complete variable domain, with remaining parts taken from reference TRBV2 and TRBJ2-2, reads EPEVTQTPSHQVTQMGQEVILRCVPISNHLYFYWYRQILGQKVEFLVSFYNNEISEKSEIFDDQFSVERPDGSNFTLKIRSTKLEDSAMYFCASIPDRGASSGTGELFFGEGSRLTVL.

The V call is TRBV14, the J call TRBJ2-1; D gene unclear. The CDR3 is made up of 17 amino acids. The germline CDR1 and CDR2 sequences are SGHDN and FVKESK. The V gene lost 0 bases and the J gene lost 0 bases, with 12 bases spanning the gap. The CDR3 region is CASSQDISASSYNEQFF. DNA of the CDR3: TGTGCCAGCAGCCAAGATATAAGCGCCTCCTCCTACAATGAGCAGTTCTTC.

The DNA for the CDR3 is TGTGCCAGCAGTTACTCGAGTTACTCCTACGAGCAGTACTTC. It translates to CASSYSSYSYEQYF. The genes are TRBV6-5 and TRBJ2-7, with unresolved D. This CDR3 has 14 amino acids. The V end was cut by 0 bases, the J end by 0 bases, with 6 bases between. CDR1 MNHEY and CDR2 SVGAGI come from the germline V gene.

CDR3 nucleotides: TGTGCCAGCAGTTTAAACTGGCGTACCCACGAGCAGTACTTC. It codes for CASSLNWRTHEQYF. The chain couples TRBV12-3 or TRBV12-4 to TRBJ2-7; D is ambiguous. Trimming shortened V by 2 bases and J by 5 bases, and 13 bases separated the two germline ends. The CDR3 is 14 amino acids.

This clonotype came up a few times. This sequence joins TRBV29-1 and TRBJ1-3; TRBD1 is a possible D gene (6 bases). V lost 5 bases, J lost 0 bases, and 14 bases lay in between. Germline CDR1 and CDR2: SQVTM and ANQGSEA. The CDR3 runs 15 residues. CDR3 residues: CSVLVRGISGNTIYF. The CDR3 bases are TGCAGCGTTCTTGTAAGGGGGATCTCTGGAAACACCATATATTTT.

This clonotype was counted a few times. The conserved closing phenylalanine or tryptophan is absent in this CDR3, likely reflecting a read error. No DNA is shown, since the ends of the CDR3 on it are uncertain; the CDR3 is the one TCRdb lists. The CDR3 here is CSVEGLAGRVLL. This chain joins TRBV29-1 and TRBJ2-7; the table names TRBD2, a call not compared with the DNA. The CDR3 is 12 amino acids in total, end residues counted. The germline CDR1 and CDR2 sequences are SQVTM and ANQGSEA.

This clonotype was counted once. The V and J genes are TRBV24-1 and TRBJ2-1; the match to TRBD2 covers 10 bases. J lost 3 bases, V lost 1 base, and 11 bases had no gene match. The CDR3 totals 19 residues. Germline loops: CDR1 KGHDR, CDR2 SFDVKD. This CDR3 reads CATSDLSGTSETDYNEQFF. The DNA of the CDR3 is TGTGCCACCAGTGATTTAAGTGGGACTAGCGAAACTGACTACAATGAGCAGTTCTTC.

This clonotype has just a few counts. This chain uses TRBV2 with TRBJ2-2; TRBD1 is a possible D gene (5 bases). The V end was cut by 6 bases, the J end by 6 bases, with 8 bases between. CDR1 and CDR2 from the germline V gene are SNHLY and FYNNEI. The CDR3 covers 12 residues. Here the CDR3 DNA reads TGTGCCAGCAGACGACAGTCCGGGGAGCTGTTTTTT. Translated: CASRRQSGELFF.

This clonotype was recorded a few times. The chain carries TRBV27 and TRBJ1-5; TRBD1 might be the D (5 bases). The CDR3 has 14 residues. V lost 6 bases, J lost 0 bases, and 9 bases lay in between. CDR1 is MNHEY and CDR2 is SMNVEV in the germline V gene (reference sequence). DNA of the CDR3: TGTGCCAGCAGGGGACTAAATAGCAATCAGCCCCAGCATTTT. It specifies CASRGLNSNQPQHF.

The chain employs TRBV5-6 and TRBJ1-2, with D unclear. The CDR3 totals 14 residues. Trimming took 0 bases from V and 6 from J, leaving 12 bases between them. CDR1 is SGHDT and CDR2 is YYEEEE in the germline V gene. The CDR3: CASSLASLGDGYTF. The DNA of the CDR3 is TGTGCCAGCAGCTTGGCCTCGTTGGGAGATGGCTACACCTTC.

The table lists this clonotype with a few counts. The V call is TRBV27, the J call TRBJ2-7; 7 nucleotides line up with TRBD1. CDR3 length equals 17 residues. V lost 10 bases to trimming and J lost 4 bases; unmatched junction nucleotides: 22. Looked up from germline, CDR1 is MNHEY and CDR2 is SMNVEV (reference sequence). This chain's CDR3 is CATTGDSKYPQRYEQYF. CDR3 coding DNA: TGTGCCACAACCGGGGACAGCAAATACCCACAAAGGTACGAGCAGTACTTC.

This clonotype was observed at least ten times. The rearrangement uses TRBV12-3 or TRBV12-4 and TRBJ2-1; TRBD2 matches 9 bases. V lost 5 bases and J lost 2; bases outside the gene matches: 4. The CDR3 loop spans 15 amino acids. CDR3 bases: TGTGCCAGCAGTCCAGGGACTAGCCCCTACAATGAGCAGTTCTTC. Translating gives CASSPGTSPYNEQFF.

This clonotype has a count of ten or more. The chain has TRBV25-1 and TRBJ1-6, with D unresolved. The CDR3 spans 13 residues. V lost 2 bases, J lost 7 bases, and 6 bases lay in between. Germline V gene sequence: CDR1 MGHDK, CDR2 SYGVNS. The CDR3 loop is CASSEGWNSPLHF. The DNA of the CDR3 is TGTGCCAGCAGTGAAGGATGGAATTCACCCCTCCACTTT.

This clonotype was seen a handful of times. This rearrangement joins TRBV20-1 to TRBJ2-7; D is unclear. CDR3 size: 13 residues. The germline V gene encodes CDR1 DFQATT and CDR2 SNEGSKA (reference sequence). V was pared by 4 bases and J by 3 bases, with 13 bases between. CDR3 region: CSAKQNKNYEQYF. The CDR3 nucleotides are TGCAGTGCTAAACAAAATAAGAACTACGAGCAGTACTTC.

V usage is TRBV4-1 and J usage is TRBJ1-1, with D unclear. The ends were cut back, 0 bases at V and 0 bases at J, with 14 bases in the middle. The CDR3 length is 17 residues. Germline V gene data show CDR1 as MGHRA and CDR2 as YSYEKL. The CDR3 loop is CASSQEGPGALNTEAFF. The CDR3 coding sequence is TGCGCCAGCAGCCAAGAGGGTCCAGGAGCCTTGAACACTGAAGCTTTCTTT.

V is TRBV15 and J is TRBJ2-1; tentative D call: TRBD2 (6 bases). CDR1 and CDR2 from the germline V gene are LNHNV and YYDKDF (reference sequence). V was shortened by 1 base and J by 0 bases, with 10 bases between the two germline ends. CDR3 size: 16 residues. CDR3 amino acids: CATSRGLGGSYNEQFF. The CDR3 coding sequence is TGTGCCACCAGCAGAGGGCTGGGGGGCTCCTACAATGAGCAGTTCTTC.